A single T cell receptor beta chain is shown here with its context. Its antigen has not been determined. Base-call qualities are not available, and no considerably larger clone is one nucleotide away. The data were obtained in a study of high-grade serous ovarian cancer treatment subgroups (dated by TCRdb to 2020 to 2023). Looking at the study overall: A mean of around 15,000 reads and about 7,500 unique TCR beta rearrangements per sample was generated by sequencing. Each patient contributed one primary tumor and two metastatic tumor samples, giving around 87 samples in total. The study profiled TCR beta repertoires in high-grade serous ovarian cancer patients grouped by complete gross resection or neoadjuvant chemotherapy response under a laparoscopic triage algorithm. The approximately 30-patient cohort included 10 patients with no residual disease after primary surgery (R0), 10 excellent NACT responders, and 10 poor NACT responders.

Tumor samples were collected prior to definitive surgery or chemotherapy. Genomic DNA was extracted by the MD Anderson Biospecimen Extraction Resource, and TCR sequencing was done by the MD Anderson Cancer Genomics Laboratory. The approximately 90 tumor samples underwent high-throughput TCR profiling with ImmunoSEQ. For the original study's pipeline: Richness (unique productive sequences), clonality, evenness and relatedness were included as repertoire diversity metrics, and similarity between samples was assessed with the Bhattacharyya coefficient. A sensitivity analysis that removed TCRs with fewer than two reads produced consistent conclusions. TCRdb took over this immuneACCESS table, retaining in-frame rearrangements with V and J assigned. Such tables are incomplete; in checked studies, under half of the missing clones stem from an unresolved V gene, and the remainder is unexplained. The V and J calls and clone size were taken over from that table, and D and trimming were inferred from the DNA. The sample profile shows some 15,000 clones; approximately 87% of them were found once. Jointly, the top ten make up 5.5% to 7.5% of the sample.

Broad study findings and their caveats: Repertoire similarity between tumors from the same patient ranged from roughly 0.095 to 0.85, while tumors from different patients showed almost no similarity. Spatial information was not captured by bulk tumor TCR sequencing, so insight into HGSC tumor complexity and diversity was limited. TCR clonal relatedness correlated positively with neoantigen level and, by trend, with copy number variation and mutation load from whole-genome sequencing. The TCR repertoire analyses centered on CDR3, and CDR1 and CDR2 were not analyzed.

V loses 7 bases of germline sequence and J loses 5 bases, and the interval between the two ends is 13 bases. The CDR3 goes from the cysteine to the phenylalanine over 13 residues. The only DNA kept is the CDR3, 39 bases in frame from the first base. As encoded in the germline V gene, CDR1 is SGDLS while CDR2 is YYNGEE. Sequencing was performed on tumor tissue. This receptor was identified in a human donor with high-grade serous ovarian cancer. This receptor chain uses TRBV9 and TRBJ2-1, and perhaps TRBD1 as D gene, on 5 matching bases. The CDR3: CASGHVPDNEQFF. Here is the DNA: TGTGCCAGCGGACACGTCCCGGACAATGAGCAGTTCTTC.